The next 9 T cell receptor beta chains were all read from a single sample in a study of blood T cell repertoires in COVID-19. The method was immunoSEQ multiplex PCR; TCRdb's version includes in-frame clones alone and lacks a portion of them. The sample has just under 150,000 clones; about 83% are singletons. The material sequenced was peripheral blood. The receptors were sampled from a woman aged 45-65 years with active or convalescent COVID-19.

CDR3: CASSQGLGPANTGELFF. The CDR3 coding sequence is TGCGCCAGCAGCCAAGGATTGGGGCCCGCGAACACCGGGGAGCTGTTTTTT. The chain has TRBV4-1 and TRBJ2-2; tentative D call: TRBD1 (5 bases). The V end lost 1 base, the J end lost 0 bases, and 12 bases lay between the germline ends. Germline values: CDR1 MGHRA, CDR2 YSYEKL. This CDR3 is 17 amino acids long.

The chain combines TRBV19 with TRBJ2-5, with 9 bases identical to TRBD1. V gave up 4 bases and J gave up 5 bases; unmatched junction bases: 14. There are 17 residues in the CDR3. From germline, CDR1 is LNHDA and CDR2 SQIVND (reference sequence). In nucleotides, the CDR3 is TGTGCCAGTAGTACCACAACCGGGACAGGGTGGAAGGAGACCCAGTACTTC. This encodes CASSTTTGTGWKETQYF.

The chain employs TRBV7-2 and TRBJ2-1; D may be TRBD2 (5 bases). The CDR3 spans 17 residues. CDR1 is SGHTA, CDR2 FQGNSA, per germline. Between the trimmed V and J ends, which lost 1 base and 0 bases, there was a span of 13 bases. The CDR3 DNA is TGTGCCAGCAGCTTAGGGGCAGGACTTAGCTCCTACAATGAGCAGTTCTTC. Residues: CASSLGAGLSSYNEQFF.

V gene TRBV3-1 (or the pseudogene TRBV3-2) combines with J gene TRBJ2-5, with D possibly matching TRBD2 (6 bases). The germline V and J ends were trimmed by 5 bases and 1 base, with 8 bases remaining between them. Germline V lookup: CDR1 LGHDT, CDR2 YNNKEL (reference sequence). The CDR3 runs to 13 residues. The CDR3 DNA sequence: TGTGCCAGCAGCACCGGGGGCCAAGAGACCCAGTACTTC. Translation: CASSTGGQETQYF.

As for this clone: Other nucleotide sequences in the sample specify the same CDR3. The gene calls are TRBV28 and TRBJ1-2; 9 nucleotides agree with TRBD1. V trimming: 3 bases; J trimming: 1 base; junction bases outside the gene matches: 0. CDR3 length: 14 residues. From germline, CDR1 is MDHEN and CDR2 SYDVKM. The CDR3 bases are TGTGCCAGCAGTTTGGGACAGGGTAACTATGGCTACACCTTC. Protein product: CASSLGQGNYGYTF.

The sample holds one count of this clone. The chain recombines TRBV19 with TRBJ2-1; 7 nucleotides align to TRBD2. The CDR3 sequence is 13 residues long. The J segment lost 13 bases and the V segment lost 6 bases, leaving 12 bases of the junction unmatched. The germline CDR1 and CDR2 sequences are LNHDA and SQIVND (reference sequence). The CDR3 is CASSPLARGLQFF. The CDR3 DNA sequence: TGTGCCAGTAGCCCACTAGCCCGGGGACTACAGTTCTTC.

Here the CDR3 DNA reads TGTGCCATCAGTGAGTCGCCGGGACAGGGGATCTACGAGCAGTACTTC. Protein sequence: CAISESPGQGIYEQYF. The chain carries TRBV10-3 and TRBJ2-7, with TRBD1 matching over 10 bases. V shed 0 bases and J 3 bases; nucleotides not matched to a gene: 5. CDR3 size: 16 residues. Germline loops: CDR1 ENHRY, CDR2 SYGVKD.

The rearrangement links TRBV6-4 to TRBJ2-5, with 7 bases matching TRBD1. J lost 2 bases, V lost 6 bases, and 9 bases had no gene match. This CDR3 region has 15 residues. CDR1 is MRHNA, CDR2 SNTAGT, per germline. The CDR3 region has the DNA TGTGCCAGCAGGGTACCTCCGGGACAGCAAGAGACCCAGTACTTC. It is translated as CASRVPPGQQETQYF.

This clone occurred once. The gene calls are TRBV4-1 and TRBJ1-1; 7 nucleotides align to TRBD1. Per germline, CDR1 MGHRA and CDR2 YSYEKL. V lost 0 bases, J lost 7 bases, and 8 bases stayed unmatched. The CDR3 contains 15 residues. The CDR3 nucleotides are TGCGCCAGCAGCCAAGAGAGGGGGCTGAAAAGTGAAGCTTTCTTT. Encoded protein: CASSQERGLKSEAFF.